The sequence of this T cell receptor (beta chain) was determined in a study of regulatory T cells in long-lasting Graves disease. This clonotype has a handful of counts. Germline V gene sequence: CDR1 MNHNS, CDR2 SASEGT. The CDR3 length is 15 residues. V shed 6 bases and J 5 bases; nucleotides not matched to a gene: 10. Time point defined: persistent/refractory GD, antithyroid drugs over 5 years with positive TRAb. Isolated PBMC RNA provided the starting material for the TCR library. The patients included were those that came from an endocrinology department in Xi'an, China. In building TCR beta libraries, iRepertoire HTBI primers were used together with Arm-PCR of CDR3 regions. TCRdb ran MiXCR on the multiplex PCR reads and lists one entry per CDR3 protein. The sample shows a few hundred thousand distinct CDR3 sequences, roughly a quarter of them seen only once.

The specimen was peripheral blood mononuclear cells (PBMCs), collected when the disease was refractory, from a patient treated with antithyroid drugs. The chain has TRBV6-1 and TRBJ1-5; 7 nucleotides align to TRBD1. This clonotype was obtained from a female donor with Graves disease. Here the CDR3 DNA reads TGTGCCAGCAGGCGGACAGGAACTTCGGATCAGCCCCAGCATTTT. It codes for CASRRTGTSDQPQHF.